The rows below give T cell receptor beta chains drawn from one sample of a study of cytomegalovirus exposure and HLA in healthy donors. Using immunoSEQ multiplex PCR, the repertoire was profiled, and TCRdb retains in-frame clones only, with some absent. Here the sample spans just under 150,000 clones, roughly 80% being singletons. Sequenced material: PBMCs. The receptors come from a woman aged 25 to 39 in good health and CMV-seronegative. CDR3s include the opening cysteine and the closing phenylalanine or tryptophan. Each record gives: clone size, V gene, D gene, J gene, CDR3 DNA, CDR3 protein. The D gene is left open where the match is weak. Clone size is not always given. Where it is, it says once, few, many or a class for expanded clones.

.	TRBV7-9	.	TRBJ2-5	TGTGCCAGCAGCTTAGTGGGGGGGCTGGGAGAGACCCAGTACTTC	CASSLVGGLGETQYF
.	TRBV7-3	.	TRBJ2-5	TGTGCCAGCAGCTCAGGGGAGACCCAGTACTTC	CASSSGETQYF
once	TRBV29-1	.	TRBJ1-1	TGCAGCGTTGAAGAAGGGAGGGCGGACACTGAAGCTTTCTTT	CSVEEGRADTEAFF
.	TRBV10-3	.	TRBJ2-5	TGTGCCATCAGTGAGGACGGAGGGGAGACCCAGTACTTC	CAISEDGGETQYF
few	TRBV2	.	TRBJ2-3	TGTGCCAGCAGTGAGCGGGGCCGCACAGATACGCAGTATTTT	CASSERGRTDTQYF
.	TRBV5-6	.	TRBJ2-2	TGTGCCAGCAGCATGGGTTCTATCACCGGGGAGCTGTTTTTT	CASSMGSITGELFF
.	TRBV10-3	TRBD2	TRBJ2-3	TGTGCCATCAGTGAGTCGACTAGCGGAGCCACAGATACGCAGTATTTT	CAISESTSGATDTQYF
.	TRBV19	TRBD1	TRBJ1-5	TGTGCCAGTAGGGACAGGGTTCATCAGCCCCAGCATTTT	CASRDRVHQPQHF
.	TRBV5-1	.	TRBJ1-1	TGCGCCAGCAGCTTGCTTGGACAGCAGAACACTGAAGCTTTCTTT	CASSLLGQQNTEAFF
.	TRBV7-8	.	TRBJ2-7	TGTGCCACCAACGACCGAAGGACAGTCTTCTACGAGCAGTACTTC	CATNDRRTVFYEQYF
.	TRBV4-2	TRBD2	TRBJ2-7	TGTGCCAGCAGCCAAACCAACCCGGGACTAGCGAATCCCTACGAGCAGTACTTC	CASSQTNPGLANPYEQYF
.	TRBV4-2	TRBD1	TRBJ1-2	TGTGCCAGCAGCCAAGTCAAGGGACAGGGTGAGGGCTACACCTTC	CASSQVKGQGEGYTF
.	TRBV19	.	TRBJ1-6	TGTGCCAGTAGTACTCATCCGAGCTCCTATAATTCACCCCTCCACTTT	CASSTHPSSYNSPLHF
.	TRBV6-5	.	TRBJ2-5	TGTGCCAGCAGGGATAATCGCGAAGGGGCCCAGTACTTC	CASRDNREGAQYF
.	TRBV7-9	.	TRBJ1-1	TGTGCCAGCAGCCTACTACAGGGTACGAACACTGAAGCTTTCTTT	CASSLLQGTNTEAFF
few	TRBV6-1	.	TRBJ1-2	TGTGCCAGCAGTGAAGGGCAGGGTAGAGGCTACACCTTC	CASSEGQGRGYTF
once	TRBV7-2	.	TRBJ2-1	TGTGCCAGCAGCCGCCGAGCGGGCATTAATGAGCAGTTCTTC	CASSRRAGINEQFF
.	TRBV28	TRBD1	TRBJ2-2	TGTGCCAGCAGTTTGGACAGGGGGACCGGGGAGCTGTTTTTT	CASSLDRGTGELFF
.	TRBV5-1	.	TRBJ1-2	TGCGCCAGCAGCTTGGCGCTGGGCACGTATGACTATGGCTACACCTTC	CASSLALGTYDYGYTF
few	TRBV9	.	TRBJ2-1	TGTGCCAGCAGCGTAGAAAGTCAGTACAAGTTCTTC	CASSVESQYKFF
few	TRBV7-8	TRBD1	TRBJ1-1	TGTGCCAGCAGCTTAGCCCGGACAGGAGATGAGGCTTTCTTT	CASSLARTGDEAFF
.	TRBV19	TRBD1	TRBJ2-5	TGTGCCAGTAGTATAGCCGACAGGGGGCAAGAGACCCAGTACTTC	CASSIADRGQETQYF
few	TRBV5-6	.	TRBJ1-4	TGTGCCAGCAGCTTGTTGGGGGGACGAAATGAAAAACTGTTTTTT	CASSLLGGRNEKLFF
.	TRBV5-4	.	TRBJ2-1	TGTGCCAGCAGTTCCACCGGGTTTCCCTCCTACAATGAGCAGTTCTTC	CASSSTGFPSYNEQFF
once	TRBV19	.	TRBJ2-7	TGTGCCAGTAGCCAAAACCAGGGTTCCTACGAGCAGTACTTC	CASSQNQGSYEQYF
.	TRBV2	.	TRBJ2-7	TGTGCCAGCAGAATAATAGGGGGTTGCTACGAACAGTACTTC	CASRIIGGCYEQYF
few	TRBV11-3	TRBD1	TRBJ1-1	TGTGCCAGCAGCTTCAATTCAGGGGGCACTGAAGCTTTCTTT	CASSFNSGGTEAFF
.	TRBV2	TRBD2	TRBJ2-7	TGTGCCAGCATAGCGGGAGTCAGGTACGAGCAGTACTTC	CASIAGVRYEQYF
.	TRBV7-3	TRBD2	TRBJ2-1	TGTGCCAGCAGCCGCGGGACTAGCGGGAGGTTGGGTGAGCAGTTCTTC	CASSRGTSGRLGEQFF
.	TRBV28	TRBD1	TRBJ2-7	TGTGCCAGCAGTAGTTGGGACAGTAGCTCCTACGAGCAGTACTTC	CASSSWDSSSYEQYF
.	TRBV5-1	.	TRBJ1-1	TGCGCCAGCAGCTTGGCGGGGAGTGAAGCTTTCTTT	CASSLAGSEAFF
.	TRBV14	.	TRBJ1-1	TGTGCCAGCAGCCAACTTCGGACAGTAGCTTTCTTT	CASSQLRTVAFF
.	TRBV7-8	TRBD2	TRBJ2-2	TGTGCCAGCAGCTCGAGGACTAGCCGGAACACCGGGGAGCTGTTTTTT	CASSSRTSRNTGELFF
.	TRBV29-1	TRBD1	TRBJ2-3	TGCAGCGTTGACGGGACAGGGTTCACAGATACGCAGTATTTT	CSVDGTGFTDTQYF
.	TRBV7-2	TRBD2	TRBJ2-4	TGTGCCAGCAGCTCATGGACTAGCGGGATAGACATTCAGTACTTC	CASSSWTSGIDIQYF
.	TRBV6-1	TRBD2	TRBJ2-5	TGTGCCAGCAGTTGGACTAGCGGGAATACAGAGACCCAGTACTTC	CASSWTSGNTETQYF
.	TRBV7-2	TRBD1	TRBJ2-7	TGTGCCAGCAGCGGGGCGACAGGGGGCAAGATACCCTACGAGCAGTACTTC	CASSGATGGKIPYEQYF
.	TRBV29-1	.	TRBJ1-2	TGCAGCGTTGTGTGGAGGGCTGGGGATGGCTACACCTTC	CSVVWRAGDGYTF
.	TRBV4-1	TRBD2	TRBJ2-2	TGCGCCAGCAGACTAGCGGGGGGGCGAACCGGGGAGCTGTTTTTT	CASRLAGGRTGELFF
.	TRBV7-3	.	TRBJ1-1	TGTGCCAGCAGTCTTGGTCCATACAGTGAAGCTTTCTTT	CASSLGPYSEAFF
once	TRBV19	.	TRBJ2-7	TGTGCCAGTAGTCTAAGTCTCTTCTACGAGCAGTACTTC	CASSLSLFYEQYF
once	TRBV19	.	TRBJ1-5	TGTGCCAGTAGTATCAGAGGGCTGAGCCAGCCCCAGCATTTT	CASSIRGLSQPQHF
few	TRBV4-1	TRBD1	TRBJ2-7	TGCGCCAGCAGCCAAGATGCTGGACAGGGCAACGAGCAGTACTTC	CASSQDAGQGNEQYF
.	TRBV12-5	.	TRBJ2-7	TGTGCTACCAGGACGGACTTGCTGCCCTACGAGCAGTACTTC	CATRTDLLPYEQYF
.	TRBV4-1	.	TRBJ1-2	TGCGCCAGCAGCCAAGACAGGGCCTATGGCTACACCTTC	CASSQDRAYGYTF
.	TRBV30	TRBD1	TRBJ1-1	TGTGCCTTCACACAGGGGACGGAGAACACTGAAGCTTTCTTT	CAFTQGTENTEAFF
.	TRBV4-1	.	TRBJ1-5	TGCGCCAGCAGCCACCACCTTCGATCGGGTAGCAATCAGCCCCAGCATTTT	CASSHHLRSGSNQPQHF
.	TRBV19	TRBD2	TRBJ2-3	TGTGCCAGTAGGGGGACTAGTCTTCCTAGCACAGATACGCAGTATTTT	CASRGTSLPSTDTQYF
.	TRBV7-2	.	TRBJ1-1	TGTGCCAGCAGTTTTGCCCAGGGATACACTGAAGCTTTCTTT	CASSFAQGYTEAFF
.	TRBV18	.	TRBJ2-7	TGTGCCAGCTCCGAAAATTTGGACAGTTACGAGCAGTACTTC	CASSENLDSYEQYF
.	TRBV5-1	TRBD1	TRBJ1-1	TGCGCCAGCAGCGCCCAGACAGGGGGGAACACTGAAGCTTTCTTT	CASSAQTGGNTEAFF
.	TRBV15	TRBD2	TRBJ2-6	TGTGCCACCAGCAGGGGAATTAGCGGGAGGCTATCTGGGGCCAACGTCCTGACTTTC	CATSRGISGRLSGANVLTF
.	TRBV30	.	TRBJ1-6	TGTGCCTTACTCGCAGGGGAGATTGATTCACCCCTCCACTTT	CALLAGEIDSPLHF
few	TRBV5-1	TRBD2	TRBJ2-6	TGCGCCAGCAGCTCTAGCGGGAGAACTGGGGCCAACGTCCTGACTTTC	CASSSSGRTGANVLTF
few	TRBV6-1	.	TRBJ2-7	TGTGCCAGCAGCCCAACGAGGGGGAACGAGCAGTACTTC	CASSPTRGNEQYF
.	TRBV2	.	TRBJ1-3	TGTGCCAGCAAATCAGGGGAGAGCTCTGGAAACACCATATATTTT	CASKSGESSGNTIYF
.	TRBV11-2	.	TRBJ2-7	TGTGCCAGCAGCCAGGGGCTAGCTTTGGGGGAGCAGTACTTC	CASSQGLALGEQYF